The 27 T cell receptor beta chains reported below all come from one sample, sequenced in a study of blood T cell repertoires in COVID-19. This table comes from immunoSEQ multiplex PCR, and its TCRdb copy is limited to in-frame clones, with some not included. Here the sample spans approximately 140,000 clones, 82% being singletons. Source material: peripheral blood. The source of these receptors is a human donor with acute or convalescent COVID-19. The donor label of this sample is uncertain.

This sequence joins TRBV2 and TRBJ2-1; TRBD2 matches 11 bases. Trimming took 8 bases from V and 3 from J; bases not matched to a gene: 6. Germline V gene sequence: CDR1 SNHLY, CDR2 FYNNEI. CDR3 size: 15 residues. CDR3 DNA sequence: TGTGCCAGCGAACCGGGACTAGCGGTCTACAATGAGCAGTTCTTC. Amino acid sequence: CASEPGLAVYNEQFF.

The V and J genes are TRBV12-5 and TRBJ1-1, with 8 bases that match TRBD1. Germline assignment: CDR1 LGHNT and CDR2 FRNRAP. With 6 bases clipped from V and 8 bases from J, the junction kept 17 bases outside the gene matches. There are 16 residues in the CDR3. CDR3 coding DNA: TGTGCTAGTGGCCGGGGATGGACAGGGACAACCGCGGAAGCTTTCTTT. Translation gives CASGRGWTGTTAEAFF.

The chain joins TRBV5-1 to TRBJ1-2; TRBD1 agrees at 8 bases. Germline V gene sequence: CDR1 SGHRS, CDR2 YFSETQ. This CDR3 region has 15 residues. V lost 3 bases to trimming and J lost 8 bases; unmatched junction nucleotides: 12. The CDR3 DNA reads TGCGCCAGCAGCTCGGAAGGACAGGGTTTTAGAGGCTACACCTTC. This encodes CASSSEGQGFRGYTF.

The V gene is TRBV6-5, the J gene TRBJ1-3; no clear D. Trimming stripped 2 bases from V and 2 bases from J, with 7 bases between. This CDR3 has 14 residues. CDR1 MNHEY and CDR2 SVGAGI come from the germline V gene. CDR3 bases: TGTGCCAGCAGTTACAGCAGGACTGGAAACACCATATATTTT. Protein: CASSYSRTGNTIYF.

V gene TRBV7-2 combines with J gene TRBJ1-5; a possible D gene is TRBD1 (5 bases). The CDR3 contains 15 residues. Per germline, CDR1 SGHTA and CDR2 FQGNSA. The V end lost 5 bases, the J end lost 6 bases, and 17 bases lay between the germline ends. This CDR3 is CASSPHPQGGQPQHF. The CDR3 nucleotides are TGTGCCAGCAGCCCGCACCCTCAGGGTGGTCAGCCCCAGCATTTT.

V usage is TRBV2 and J usage is TRBJ1-2, with D unclear. V gave up 5 bases and J gave up 8 bases, with 9 bases separating them. Germline V gives CDR1 SNHLY, CDR2 FYNNEI. The CDR3 is 11 residues long. CDR3: CASSLLAGYTF. CDR3 DNA: TGTGCCAGCAGTCTCCTCGCGGGCTACACCTTC. Filled out from reference TRBV2 and TRBJ1-2, the complete variable domain reads EPEVTQTPSHQVTQMGQEVILRCVPISNHLYFYWYRQILGQKVEFLVSFYNNEISEKSEIFDDQFSVERPDGSNFTLKIRSTKLEDSAMYFCASSLLAGYTFGSGTRLTVV.

The rearrangement joins TRBV5-1 to TRBJ1-1; 7 nucleotides line up with TRBD1. CDR3 length: 15 residues. In germline, CDR1 is SGHRS, CDR2 YFSETQ. The ends lost 4 bases at V and 5 bases at J; junction bases unmatched: 11. The CDR3 DNA reads TGCGCCAGCAGCCCTCAGGGCAGGGGGGCAACTGAAGCTTTCTTT. Its translation is CASSPQGRGATEAFF.

A single count supports this clone. This chain links TRBV2 with TRBJ2-7; D uncertain. V lost 4 bases and J lost 7, with 14 bases in between. From germline, CDR1 is SNHLY and CDR2 FYNNEI. The CDR3 sequence is 13 residues long. The CDR3 protein is CASSVSQYVEQYF. CDR3 DNA sequence: TGTGCCAGCAGTGTCTCACAGTATGTGGAGCAGTACTTC.

This clone was counted between two and nine times. V usage is TRBV5-1 and J usage is TRBJ1-1; tentatively, D is TRBD1 (6 bases). V lost 1 base and J lost 5, with 15 bases in between. CDR3 size: 15 residues. Germline V gene data show CDR1 as SGHRS and CDR2 as YFSETQ. CDR3 coding DNA: TGCGCCAGCAGCTTGCAGGGGACCCAGGGGACTGAAGCTTTCTTT. Translating gives CASSLQGTQGTEAFF.

This clone has only one observation. Other DNA sequences within the sample encode an identical CDR3. The chain combines TRBV27 with TRBJ1-5; D uncertain. Germline CDR1 MNHEY, CDR2 SMNVEV (reference sequence). V lost 2 bases and J 0 bases, leaving 5 bases between the germline ends. The CDR3 is 14 amino acids. The CDR3 here is CASSLRYSNQPQHF. The CDR3 DNA sequence: TGTGCCAGCAGTTTACGGTATAGCAATCAGCCCCAGCATTTT.

This clone was recorded only once. The V and J genes are TRBV18 and TRBJ1-1, with TRBD1 identical over 7 bases. Germline CDR1 KGHSH, CDR2 LQKENI. V shed 5 bases, J shed 2 bases, and the junction held 8 bases outside the gene matches. CDR3 length: 15 amino acids. The CDR3 nucleotides are TGTGCCAGCTCAAGAAGCACAGGGGACAACACTGAAGCTTTCTTT. It translates to CASSRSTGDNTEAFF. The complete variable domain, with remaining parts taken from reference TRBV18 and TRBJ1-1, reads NAGVMQNPRHLVRRRGQEARLRCSPMKGHSHVYWYRQLPEEGLKFMVYLQKENIIDESGMPKERFSAEFPKEGPSILRIQQVVRGDSAAYFCASSRSTGDNTEAFFGQGTRLTVV.

This chain links TRBV7-2 with TRBJ1-5; D is unresolved. V lost 5 bases, J lost 4 bases, and 9 bases lay in between. Germline CDR1 SGHTA, CDR2 FQGNSA. CDR3 length: 13 amino acids. The CDR3 region has the DNA TGTGCCAGCAGCCTGCGGGGAAATCAGCCCCAGCATTTT. This gives the protein CASSLRGNQPQHF.

This chain links TRBV4-1 with TRBJ1-1; D unresolved. V lost 0 bases and J 0 bases, leaving 5 bases between the germline ends. This CDR3 is built from 14 residues. In germline, CDR1 is MGHRA, CDR2 YSYEKL. The CDR3 bases are TGCGCCAGCAGCCAAGAAAACATGAACACTGAAGCTTTCTTT. This sequence encodes CASSQENMNTEAFF.

The chain joins TRBV3-1 (or the pseudogene TRBV3-2) to TRBJ1-2; 7 bases map to TRBD1. J was trimmed by 11 bases and V by 0 bases; bases with no gene match: 9. This CDR3 is built from 14 residues. Germline-derived CDR1 and CDR2 are LGHDT and YNNKEL (reference sequence). The CDR3 loop is CASSQDSRGARYTF. The CDR3 DNA sequence: TGTGCCAGCAGCCAAGATTCCAGGGGGGCGCGGTACACCTTC.

V is TRBV6-6 and J is TRBJ1-2; D not resolved. The germline V gene encodes CDR1 MNHNY and CDR2 SVGAGI (reference sequence). With 7 bases removed from V and 2 bases from J, the gap between germline ends came to 8 bases. The CDR3 contains 12 residues. The CDR3 spells CASNTGNYGYTF. In nucleotides, the CDR3 is TGTGCCAGCAATACGGGGAACTATGGCTACACCTTC.

The count of this clone is one. The sample has other DNA sequences that encode this CDR3 too. The genes are TRBV5-1 and TRBJ2-3, with 9 bases matching TRBD1. Germline V gene lookup returns CDR1 SGHRS and CDR2 YFSETQ. The CDR3 is 14 amino acids. V dropped 3 bases and J dropped 3; count of bases not matched to a gene: 2. The CDR3 sequence: CASSSGQGTDTQYF. The DNA of the CDR3 is TGCGCCAGCAGCTCCGGACAGGGGACAGATACGCAGTATTTT.

This clone came up once. This chain uses TRBV19 with TRBJ1-6; D is possibly TRBD1 (6 bases). Trimming removed 2 bases at V and 8 bases at J, with 10 bases between. The CDR3 sequence is 14 residues long. Germline V gives CDR1 LNHDA, CDR2 SQIVND (reference sequence). The CDR3 spells CASSINREDSPLHF. As DNA, the CDR3 is TGTGCCAGTAGTATAAACAGGGAAGATTCACCCCTCCACTTT.

This clone showed up just a few times. The chain is built from TRBV15 and TRBJ2-2, with a possible D match to TRBD1 (5 bases). The CDR3 is made up of 14 amino acids. From germline, CDR1 is LNHNV and CDR2 YYDKDF (reference sequence). V was shortened by 8 bases and J by 0 bases, with 10 bases between the two germline ends. CDR3 loop: CATGARPNTGELFF. The CDR3 nucleotides read TGTGCCACCGGGGCGCGGCCGAACACCGGGGAGCTGTTTTTT.

This chain links TRBV2 with TRBJ1-1; 9 bases match TRBD1. The germline V gene encodes CDR1 SNHLY and CDR2 FYNNEI. Germline trimming cut 7 bases from V and 0 bases from J; bases unmatched to any gene: 3. This CDR3 comprises 14 residues. The CDR3 DNA sequence: TGTGCCAGCAAGACAGGGGGAATGAACACTGAAGCTTTCTTT. It is translated as CASKTGGMNTEAFF. Full variable domain (missing parts from reference TRBV2 and TRBJ1-1): EPEVTQTPSHQVTQMGQEVILRCVPISNHLYFYWYRQILGQKVEFLVSFYNNEISEKSEIFDDQFSVERPDGSNFTLKIRSTKLEDSAMYFCASKTGGMNTEAFFGQGTRLTVV.

This chain connects TRBV2 to TRBJ2-7; 11 positions match TRBD2. This CDR3 region has 16 residues. Germline CDR1 is SNHLY and CDR2 is FYNNEI. Germline trimming cut 4 bases from V and 4 bases from J; bases unmatched to any gene: 9. The CDR3, as DNA: TGTGCCAGCAGTGTCTCTGTTTCTAGCGGGGGGTACGAGCAGTACTTC. Residues: CASSVSVSSGGYEQYF.

The CDR3 region has the DNA TGTGCCAGCAGCTTGGGCCCATCAGCGGATGAGCAGTTCTTC. As protein: CASSLGPSADEQFF. The genes are TRBV5-5 and TRBJ2-1; TRBD2 might be the D (5 bases). CDR1 and CDR2 (germline): SGHKS, YYEKEE (reference sequence). Trimming left V 0 bases short and J 8 bases short, with 12 bases between. The CDR3 consists of 14 residues. Supplemented by reference TRBV5-5 and TRBJ2-1, the full variable domain reads DAGVTQSPTHLIKTRGQQVTLRCSPISGHKSVSWYQQVLGQGPQFIFQYYEKEERGRGNFPDRFSARQFPNYSSELNVNALLLGDSALYLCASSLGPSADEQFFGPGTRLTVL.

The chain uses TRBV6-5 and TRBJ2-2, with 10 bases matching TRBD2. This CDR3 has 15 residues. Looked up from germline, CDR1 is MNHEY and CDR2 is SVGAGI. The V segment lost 6 bases and the J segment 1 base; nucleotides outside the gene matches: 2. DNA of the CDR3: TGTGCCAGCAGGGAGCGGGGGGGGAACACCGGGGAGCTGTTTTTT. Its translation: CASRERGGNTGELFF.

V usage is TRBV7-6 and J usage is TRBJ2-1, with D perhaps matching TRBD1 (7 bases). Germline values: CDR1 SGHVS, CDR2 FNYEAQ. This CDR3 has 15 residues. V lost 5 bases and J 2 bases, leaving 13 bases between the germline ends. The CDR3 protein is CASSPPGGPYNEQFF. The CDR3 coding sequence is TGTGCCAGCAGCCCCCCAGGGGGGCCCTACAATGAGCAGTTCTTC.

The V and J genes are TRBV30 and TRBJ1-2, with TRBD1 matching 7 bases. This CDR3 is 13 amino acids long. CDR1 and CDR2 from the germline V gene are GTSNPN and SVGIG (reference sequence). The V segment lost 1 base and the J segment 3 bases; nucleotides outside the gene matches: 2. The CDR3 DNA is TGTGCCTGGAGTGCGACAGGGTACTATGGCTACACCTTC. Protein sequence: CAWSATGYYGYTF.

The chain carries TRBV10-3 and TRBJ1-3; the match to TRBD1 covers 9 bases. CDR1 ENHRY and CDR2 SYGVKD come from the germline V gene. J lost 3 bases, V lost 4 bases, and 7 bases had no gene match. This CDR3 has 16 amino acids. The CDR3 DNA is TGTGCCATCAGTGCCGGGACAGGGTATGATGGAAACACCATATATTTT. This translates into CAISAGTGYDGNTIYF.

Comments on this clone: The same CDR3 can be traced to other DNA sequences in this sample. The chain couples TRBV5-1 to TRBJ1-1, with D possibly being TRBD1 (5 bases). This CDR3 has 13 amino acids. CDR1 and CDR2 from the germline V gene are SGHRS and YFSETQ. V gave up 2 bases and J gave up 7 bases, with 12 bases separating them. The CDR3 spells CASSLGTGYEAFF. For the CDR3, the DNA is TGCGCCAGCAGCTTAGGAACAGGCTATGAAGCTTTCTTT.

As for this clone: At one of its ends the junction is not consistent with the germline gene, which may arise from a read error. The chain combines TRBV6-2 or TRBV6-3 with TRBJ1-5; a possible D gene is TRBD1 (6 bases). This CDR3 contains 19 residues. From germline, CDR1 is MNHEY and CDR2 SVGEGT. The CDR3 nucleotides read TGTGTCAGCAGTTACCACGCTATCCGGGACACCTATAGCAATCAGCCCCAGCATTTT. It specifies CVSSYHAIRDTYSNQPQHF.